This T cell receptor (beta chain) was profiled in a study of blood T cell repertoires in COVID-19 (dated by TCRdb to 2020 to 2022). With respect to the entire study: The collaborator samples originated in the United States, Italy and Spain and spanned the acute and convalescent phases of COVID-19. The prospective study material was composed of cDNA or gDNA derived from T cells, B-cell-depleted T cells, or PBMCs. Subjects who had been exposed to COVID-19, were actively infected with it, or had recovered from it provided the deeply sampled blood TCRbeta repertoires that made up the dataset. A freely available public database, intended as a resource for researchers studying the immune response to SARS-CoV-2, is where the repertoires were released. The samples were drawn from the first 160 participants of the ongoing ImmuneRACE study and from under 1,500 subjects provided by 6 global collaborators. Nearly every sample came with metadata listing a de-identified subject ID, COVID-19 status, age in years and sex. Where HLA class I and class II types were available, the types were taken from metadata supplied by the sample provider, not from assay-based typing.

Overall study outcomes, separate from this receptor: The amount of clinical and demographic metadata varied by source and participant and was provided uncurated.

Regarding this clone: The antigen it binds to is not known. No base qualities exist here, and no much larger clone lies one base off it.

In the germline V gene, CDR1 corresponds to SGHNT and CDR2 to YENEEA. The CDR3, cysteine through phenylalanine, is 14 amino acids long. Of the read, only the CDR3 DNA is kept; its 42 bases are in frame from base 1. V sheds 5 bases and J sheds 4 bases, leaving 11 bases between their ends. The immunoSEQ Assay, a bias-controlled multiplex PCR, was used to amplify TCRbeta CDR3 regions from genomic DNA. In the original analysis: The number of nucleated cells in each sample was estimated by amplification of reference gene primers within the assay. To quantify the absolute abundance of each unique TCRbeta CDR3 rearrangement, sequence reads were collapsed and filtered. For each sample, productive Simpson clonality was calculated as the square root of Simpson's diversity index over productive rearrangements. TCRdb limited this immuneACCESS table to in-frame rearrangements with V and J called. A share of clones is missing; checked studies link under half to unresolved V genes, and the rest is unexplained. The V and J calls and clone size were taken over from that table, and D and trimming were inferred from the DNA. The sample includes 200,000 to 300,000 clones, with 70% to 90% observed a single time. The top ten clones comprise 0.7% to 0.85% of the sample.

The collaborating institutions used their own protocols to collect whole blood in K2EDTA tubes. For TCRbeta analysis, collaborators shipped samples as frozen whole blood, isolated PBMCs, or DNA extracted from either of those sample types. What was sequenced was peripheral blood. The V and J segments used are TRBV11-3 and TRBJ2-2, and possibly TRBD1, on 7 matching bases. This sequence originates from a woman aged 25 to 39 with acute or convalescent COVID-19. The DNA reads TGTGCCAGCAGCCGACAGGGAGGCACCGGGGAGCTGTTTTTT. It is translated as CASSRQGGTGELFF.